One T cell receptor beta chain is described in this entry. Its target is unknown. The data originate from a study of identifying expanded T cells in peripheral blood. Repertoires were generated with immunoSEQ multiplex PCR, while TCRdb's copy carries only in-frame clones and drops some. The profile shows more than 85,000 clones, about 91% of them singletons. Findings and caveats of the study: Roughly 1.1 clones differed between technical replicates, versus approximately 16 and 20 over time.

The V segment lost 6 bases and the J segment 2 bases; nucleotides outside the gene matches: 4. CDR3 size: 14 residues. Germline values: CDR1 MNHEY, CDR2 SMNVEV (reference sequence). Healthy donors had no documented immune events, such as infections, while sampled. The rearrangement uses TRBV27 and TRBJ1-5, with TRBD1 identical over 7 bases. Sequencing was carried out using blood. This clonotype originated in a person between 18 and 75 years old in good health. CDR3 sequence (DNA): TGTGCCAGCAGCCGGGACAGCGGCAATCAGCCCCAGCATTTT. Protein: CASSRDSGNQPQHF.